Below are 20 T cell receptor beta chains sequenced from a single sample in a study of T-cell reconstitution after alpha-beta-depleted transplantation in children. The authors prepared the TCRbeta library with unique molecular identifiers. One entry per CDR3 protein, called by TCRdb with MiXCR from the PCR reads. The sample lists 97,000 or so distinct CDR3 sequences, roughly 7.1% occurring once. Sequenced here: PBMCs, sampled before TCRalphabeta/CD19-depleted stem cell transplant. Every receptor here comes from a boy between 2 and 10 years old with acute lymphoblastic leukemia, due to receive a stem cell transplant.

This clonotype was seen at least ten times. In DNA form, the CDR3 reads TGTGCCAGCAGTGAAGGGATGGACAGTCAGTACTTC. It translates to CASSEGMDSQYF. The rearrangement uses TRBV13 and TRBJ2-5; possibly TRBD1 for D (6 bases). The V and J ends lost 6 bases and 11 bases respectively, with 16 bases between them. The length of the CDR3 is 12 residues. The germline V gene has CDR1 PRHDT and CDR2 FYEKMQ (reference sequence).

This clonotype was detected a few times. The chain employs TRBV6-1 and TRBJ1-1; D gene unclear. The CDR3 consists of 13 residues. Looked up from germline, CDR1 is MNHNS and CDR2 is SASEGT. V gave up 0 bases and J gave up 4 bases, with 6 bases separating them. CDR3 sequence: CASSEAGITEAFF. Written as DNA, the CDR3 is TGTGCCAGCAGTGAAGCGGGTATCACTGAAGCTTTCTTT.

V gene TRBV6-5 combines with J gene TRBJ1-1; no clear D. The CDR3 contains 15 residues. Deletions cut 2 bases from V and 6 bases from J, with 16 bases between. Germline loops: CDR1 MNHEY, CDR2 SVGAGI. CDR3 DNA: TGTGCCAGCAGTTACGTCGGAGCCGGGAGGGCTGAAGCTTTCTTT. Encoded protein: CASSYVGAGRAEAFF.

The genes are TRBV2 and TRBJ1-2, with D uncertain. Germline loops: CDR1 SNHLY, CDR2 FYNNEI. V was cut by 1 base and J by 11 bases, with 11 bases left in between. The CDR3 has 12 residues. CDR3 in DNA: TGTGCCAGCAGTGAAGTGGGCCGAGATTACACCTTC. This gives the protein CASSEVGRDYTF.

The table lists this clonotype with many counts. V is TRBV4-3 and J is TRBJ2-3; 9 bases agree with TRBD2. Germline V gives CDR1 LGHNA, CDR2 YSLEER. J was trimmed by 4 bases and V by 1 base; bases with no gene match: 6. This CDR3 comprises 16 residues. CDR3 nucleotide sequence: TGCGCCAGCAGCCAAGTTCTAGCGGGGCTCGCAGATACGCAGTATTTT. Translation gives CASSQVLAGLADTQYF.

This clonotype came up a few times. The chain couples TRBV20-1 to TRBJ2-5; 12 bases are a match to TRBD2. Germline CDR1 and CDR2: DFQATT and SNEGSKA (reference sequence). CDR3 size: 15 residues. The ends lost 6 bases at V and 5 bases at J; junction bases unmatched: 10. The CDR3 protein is CSARLAGARWETQYF. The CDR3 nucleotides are TGCAGTGCGAGACTAGCGGGGGCGCGGTGGGAGACCCAGTACTTC.

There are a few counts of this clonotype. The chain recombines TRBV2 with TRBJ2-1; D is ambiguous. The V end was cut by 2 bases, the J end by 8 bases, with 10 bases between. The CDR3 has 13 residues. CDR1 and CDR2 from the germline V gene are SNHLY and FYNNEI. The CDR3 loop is CASSELFEDEQFF. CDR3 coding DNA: TGTGCCAGCAGTGAACTCTTCGAGGATGAGCAGTTCTTC. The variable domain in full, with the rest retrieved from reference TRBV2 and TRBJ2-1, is EPEVTQTPSHQVTQMGQEVILRCVPISNHLYFYWYRQILGQKVEFLVSFYNNEISEKSEIFDDQFSVERPDGSNFTLKIRSTKLEDSAMYFCASSELFEDEQFFGPGTRLTVL.

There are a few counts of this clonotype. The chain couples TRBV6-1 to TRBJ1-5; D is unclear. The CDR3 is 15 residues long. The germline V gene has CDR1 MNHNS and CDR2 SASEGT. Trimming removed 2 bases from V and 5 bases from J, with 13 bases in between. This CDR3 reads CASSERIGPHQPQHF. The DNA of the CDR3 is TGTGCCAGCAGTGAACGGATAGGTCCCCATCAGCCCCAGCATTTT.

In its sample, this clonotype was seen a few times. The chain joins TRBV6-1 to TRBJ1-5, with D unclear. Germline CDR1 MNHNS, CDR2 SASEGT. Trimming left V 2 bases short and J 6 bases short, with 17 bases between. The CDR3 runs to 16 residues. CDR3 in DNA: TGTGCCAGCAGTGAACAGATGCGCGCACCAGGTCAGCCCCAGCATTTT. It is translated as CASSEQMRAPGQPQHF.

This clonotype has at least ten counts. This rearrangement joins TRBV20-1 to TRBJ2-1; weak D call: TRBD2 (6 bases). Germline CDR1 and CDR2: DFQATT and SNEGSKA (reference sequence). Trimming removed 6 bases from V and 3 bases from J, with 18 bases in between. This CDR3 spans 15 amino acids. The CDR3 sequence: CSATPLGGNYNEQFF. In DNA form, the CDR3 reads TGCAGTGCAACCCCATTGGGGGGAAACTACAATGAGCAGTTCTTC.

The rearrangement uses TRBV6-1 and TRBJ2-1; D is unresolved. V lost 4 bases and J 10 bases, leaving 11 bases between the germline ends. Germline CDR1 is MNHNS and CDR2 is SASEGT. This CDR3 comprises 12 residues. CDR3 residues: CASSAARSEQFF. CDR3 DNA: TGTGCCAGCAGTGCAGCAAGGAGCGAGCAGTTCTTC.

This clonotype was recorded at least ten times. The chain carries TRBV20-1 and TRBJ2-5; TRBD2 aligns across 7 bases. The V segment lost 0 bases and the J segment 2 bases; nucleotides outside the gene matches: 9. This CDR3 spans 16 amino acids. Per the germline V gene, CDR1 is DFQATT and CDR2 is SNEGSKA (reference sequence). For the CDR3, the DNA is TGCAGTGCTAGAGATTTGGGAGGGCCTCCGCAAGAGACCCAGTACTTC. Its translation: CSARDLGGPPQETQYF.

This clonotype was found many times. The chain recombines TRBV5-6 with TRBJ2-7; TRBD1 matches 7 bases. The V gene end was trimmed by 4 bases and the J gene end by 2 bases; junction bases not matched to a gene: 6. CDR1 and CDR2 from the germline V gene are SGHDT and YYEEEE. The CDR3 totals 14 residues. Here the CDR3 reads CASSIRDSPYEQYF. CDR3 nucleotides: TGTGCCAGCAGCATACGGGACAGCCCCTACGAGCAGTACTTC. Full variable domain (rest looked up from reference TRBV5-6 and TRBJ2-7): DAGVTQSPTHLIKTRGQQVTLRCSPKSGHDTVSWYQQALGQGPQFIFQYYEEEERQRGNFPDRFSGHQFPNYSSELNVNALLLGDSALYLCASSIRDSPYEQYFGPGTRLTVT.

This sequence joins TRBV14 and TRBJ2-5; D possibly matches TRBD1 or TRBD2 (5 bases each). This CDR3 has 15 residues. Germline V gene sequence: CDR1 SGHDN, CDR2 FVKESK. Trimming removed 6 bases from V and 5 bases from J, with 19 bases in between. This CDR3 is CASSDTGASWETQYF. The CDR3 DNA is TGTGCCAGCAGTGATACCGGGGCTTCCTGGGAGACCCAGTACTTC.

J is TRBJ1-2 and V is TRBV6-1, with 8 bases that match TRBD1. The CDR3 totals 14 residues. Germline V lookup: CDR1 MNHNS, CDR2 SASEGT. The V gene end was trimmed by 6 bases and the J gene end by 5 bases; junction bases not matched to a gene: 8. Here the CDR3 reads CASSSSTGAYGYTF. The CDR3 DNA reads TGTGCCAGCAGCTCGTCGACAGGGGCATATGGCTACACCTTC.

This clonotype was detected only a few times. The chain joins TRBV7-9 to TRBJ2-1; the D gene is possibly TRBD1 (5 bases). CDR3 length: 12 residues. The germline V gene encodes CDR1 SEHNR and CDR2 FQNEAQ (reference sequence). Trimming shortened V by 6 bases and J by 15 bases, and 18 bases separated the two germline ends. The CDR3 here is CASRMDTPVLFF. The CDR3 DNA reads TGTGCCAGCAGAATGGACACCCCCGTACTGTTCTTC.

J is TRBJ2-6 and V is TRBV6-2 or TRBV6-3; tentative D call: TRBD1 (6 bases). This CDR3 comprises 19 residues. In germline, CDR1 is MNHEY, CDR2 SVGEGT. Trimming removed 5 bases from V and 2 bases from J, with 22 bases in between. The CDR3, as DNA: TGTGCCAGCAGTCCATTCCGGGGCAGGGGTCTAGCTGGGGCCAACGTCCTGACTTTC. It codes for CASSPFRGRGLAGANVLTF.

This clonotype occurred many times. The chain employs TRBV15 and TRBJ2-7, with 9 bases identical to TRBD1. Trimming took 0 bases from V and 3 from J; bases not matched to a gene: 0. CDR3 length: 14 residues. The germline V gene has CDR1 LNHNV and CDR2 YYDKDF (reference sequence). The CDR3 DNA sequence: TGTGCCACCAGCAGAGAGGGACAGGGCTACGAGCAGTACTTC. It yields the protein CATSREGQGYEQYF.

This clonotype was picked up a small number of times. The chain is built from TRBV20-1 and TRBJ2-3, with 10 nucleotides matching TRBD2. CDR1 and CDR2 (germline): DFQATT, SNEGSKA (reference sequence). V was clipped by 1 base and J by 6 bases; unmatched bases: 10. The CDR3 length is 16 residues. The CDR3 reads CSARVERGGGFDTQYF. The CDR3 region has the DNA TGCAGTGCTAGAGTGGAGCGGGGGGGCGGTTTTGATACGCAGTATTTT.

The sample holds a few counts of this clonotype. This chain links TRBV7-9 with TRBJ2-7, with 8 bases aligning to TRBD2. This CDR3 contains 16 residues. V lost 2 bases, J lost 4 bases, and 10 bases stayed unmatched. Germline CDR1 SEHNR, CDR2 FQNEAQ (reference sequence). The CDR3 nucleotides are TGTGCCAGCAGCTTACTTAGCGGGACATCCCCTTACGAGCAGTACTTC. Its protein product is CASSLLSGTSPYEQYF.